Below, one TCR beta chain is given with its context. These data come from a study of blood T cell repertoires in COVID-19. About the study: The United States, Italy and Spain supplied acute and convalescent COVID-19 samples.

The table came from immunoSEQ multiplex PCR; TCRdb's copy has only in-frame clones and leaves some out. The sample records 100,000 or so clones, about 89% being singletons. Per the germline V gene, CDR1 is SGHTS and CDR2 is YDEGEE. This CDR3 is built from 15 residues. V lost 1 base and J 6 bases, leaving 14 bases between the germline ends. The J gene is TRBJ1-5, the V gene TRBV5-8, with D possibly matching TRBD1 (5 bases). The receptor was derived from a man aged 55 to 70 with acute or convalescent COVID-19. The specimen was peripheral blood. CDR3 loop: CASSLTLGGTQPQHF. The CDR3 coding sequence is TGTGCCAGCAGCTTGACTCTGGGGGGGACTCAGCCCCAGCATTTT.